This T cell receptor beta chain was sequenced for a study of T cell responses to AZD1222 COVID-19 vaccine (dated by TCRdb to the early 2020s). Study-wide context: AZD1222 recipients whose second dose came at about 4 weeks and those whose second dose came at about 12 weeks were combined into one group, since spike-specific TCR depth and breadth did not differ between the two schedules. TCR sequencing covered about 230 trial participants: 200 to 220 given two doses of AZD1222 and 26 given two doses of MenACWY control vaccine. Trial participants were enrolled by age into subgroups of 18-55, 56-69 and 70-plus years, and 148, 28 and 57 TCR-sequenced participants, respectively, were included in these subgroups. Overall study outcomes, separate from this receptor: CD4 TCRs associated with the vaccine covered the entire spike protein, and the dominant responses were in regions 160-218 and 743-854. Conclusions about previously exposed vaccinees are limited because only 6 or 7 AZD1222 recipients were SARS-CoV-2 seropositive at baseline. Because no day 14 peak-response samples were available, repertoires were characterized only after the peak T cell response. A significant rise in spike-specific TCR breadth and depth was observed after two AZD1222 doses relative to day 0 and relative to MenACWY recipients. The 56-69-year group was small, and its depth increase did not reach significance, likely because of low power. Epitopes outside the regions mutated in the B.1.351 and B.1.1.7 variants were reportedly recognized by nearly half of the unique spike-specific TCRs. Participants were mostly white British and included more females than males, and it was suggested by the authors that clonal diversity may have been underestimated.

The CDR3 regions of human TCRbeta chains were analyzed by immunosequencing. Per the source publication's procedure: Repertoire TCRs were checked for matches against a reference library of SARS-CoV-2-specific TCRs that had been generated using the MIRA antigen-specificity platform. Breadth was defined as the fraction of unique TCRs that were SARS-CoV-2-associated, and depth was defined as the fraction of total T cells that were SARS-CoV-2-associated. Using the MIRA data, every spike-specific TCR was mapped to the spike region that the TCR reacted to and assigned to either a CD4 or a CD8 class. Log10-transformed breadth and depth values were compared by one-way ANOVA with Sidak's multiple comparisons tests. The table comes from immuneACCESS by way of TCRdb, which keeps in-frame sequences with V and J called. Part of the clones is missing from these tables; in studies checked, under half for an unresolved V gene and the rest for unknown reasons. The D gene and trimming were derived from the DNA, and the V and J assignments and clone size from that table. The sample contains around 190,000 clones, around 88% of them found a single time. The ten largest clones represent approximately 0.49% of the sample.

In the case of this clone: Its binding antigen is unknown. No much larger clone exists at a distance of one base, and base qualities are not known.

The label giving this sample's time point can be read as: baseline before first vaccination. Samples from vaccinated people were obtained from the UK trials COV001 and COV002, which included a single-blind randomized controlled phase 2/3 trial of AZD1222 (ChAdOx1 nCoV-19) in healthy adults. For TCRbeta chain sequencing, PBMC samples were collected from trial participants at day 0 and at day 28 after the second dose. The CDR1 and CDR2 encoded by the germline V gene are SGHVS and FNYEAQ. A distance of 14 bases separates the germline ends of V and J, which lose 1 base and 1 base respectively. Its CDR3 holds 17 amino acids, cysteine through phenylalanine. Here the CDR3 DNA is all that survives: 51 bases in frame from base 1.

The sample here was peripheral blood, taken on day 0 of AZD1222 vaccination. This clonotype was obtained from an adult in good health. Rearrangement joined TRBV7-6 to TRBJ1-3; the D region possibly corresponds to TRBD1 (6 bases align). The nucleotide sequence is TGTGCCAGCAGCTTAGAGGCAGGGGCTCCGTCTGGAAACACCATATATTTT. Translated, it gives CASSLEAGAPSGNTIYF.